The 23 T cell receptor beta chains presented below share a single source sample, sequenced in a study of blood T cells in healthy people across ages (dated by TCRdb to about 2015). Library preparation used 5' RACE. TCRdb names Illumina HiSeq 2500 as the instrument used. A second about 7 to 11 cycle PCR used a sample-barcoded 5' primer and a J-beta primer mix. In TCRdb, the public reads were trimmed at Q25 with fastp and aligned with MiXCR, with productive beta chains retained. Under each unique CDR3 protein, matching rows form one entry showing the most common genes and DNA. For this sample there are approximately 1,000,000 distinct CDR3 sequences; more than 35% appear just once. 18% of the sample is in the top ten clones. Sequenced sample: blood. These receptors originate from a woman aged 60-75 years in good health.

Of note for this clonotype: Being one base from a much bigger clone, this may be a read error. This sequence joins TRBV20-1 and TRBJ1-6; D is possibly TRBD1 (5 bases). The germline V gene has CDR1 DFQATT and CDR2 SNEGSKA (reference sequence). The CDR3 consists of 14 residues. The CDR3 sequence: CSTRDYRGNSPLHF. The CDR3 DNA reads TGCAGTACTAGAGATTATAGGGGAAATTCACCCCTCCACTTT.

This sequence joins TRBV6-5 and TRBJ2-1, with a possible D match to TRBD2 (5 bases). The J call may be mistaken, given a closer DNA end match to TRBJ2-7. CDR1 and CDR2 (germline): MNHEY, SVGAGI. The length of the CDR3 is 15 residues. The CDR3 region has the DNA TGTGCCAGCAGGCCGGACTTAAGCTCCTACAATGAGCAGTACTTC. Protein product: CASRPDLSSYNEQYF.

The chain links TRBV30 to TRBJ2-1; D possibly matches TRBD1 or TRBD2 (5 bases each). The last part of the DNA fits TRBJ2-7 better; the J call may be wrong. The CDR3 contains 16 residues. Germline CDR1 reads GTSNPN; CDR2 reads SVGIG (reference sequence). This chain's CDR3 is CAWRRAPAGSYNEQYF. CDR3 nucleotides: TGTGCCTGGAGACGAGCCCCGGCAGGGAGCTACAATGAGCAGTACTTC.

The chain links TRBV6-6 to TRBJ1-1; TRBD1 aligns across 7 bases. Germline V gene sequence: CDR1 MNHNY, CDR2 SVGAGI (reference sequence). This CDR3 is built from 15 residues. V was clipped by 8 bases and J by 1 base; unmatched bases: 10. CDR3 in DNA: TGTGCCAGCCGGCGGCAGGGGGTGAGGAACACTGAAGCTTTCTTT. This gives the protein CASRRQGVRNTEAFF.

The chain combines TRBV14 with TRBJ2-1; TRBD1 is a possible D gene (5 bases). V was pared by 4 bases and J by 7 bases, with 14 bases between. CDR3 length equals 14 residues. Per germline, CDR1 SGHDN and CDR2 FVKESK. CDR3 bases: TGTGCCAGCAGCCGGCAGGGCGTGAAAAATGAGCAGTTCTTC. This gives the protein CASSRQGVKNEQFF.

This rearrangement joins TRBV14 to TRBJ2-7; maybe TRBD2 (6 bases). Germline lookup yields CDR1 SGHDN and CDR2 FVKESK. Trimming pared 5 bases from V and 7 bases from J, leaving 15 bases between. The CDR3 has 13 residues. CDR3 in DNA: TGTGCCAGCAGCGAAGCGGGCGGGTGGGAGCAGTACTTC. Amino acid sequence: CASSEAGGWEQYF.

The CDR3: CSVEDQTGKETQYF. The CDR3 region has the DNA TGCAGCGTTGAAGACCAGACAGGGAAAGAGACCCAGTACTTC. This chain joins TRBV29-1 and TRBJ2-5; 7 bases agree with TRBD1. Germline V gives CDR1 SQVTM, CDR2 ANQGSEA. CDR3 length: 14 residues. V dropped 0 bases and J dropped 3; count of bases not matched to a gene: 4.

J is TRBJ2-1 and V is TRBV20-1, with a possible D match to TRBD1 (6 bases). The CDR3 runs 12 residues. V was trimmed by 6 bases and J by 4 bases, leaving 10 bases between them. The germline V gene encodes CDR1 DFQATT and CDR2 SNEGSKA (reference sequence). CDR3 DNA sequence: TGCAGTGCCCTGGACAGATACAATGAGCAGTTCTTC. It is translated as CSALDRYNEQFF.

V gene TRBV11-2 combines with J gene TRBJ2-7, with 12 bases matching TRBD2. Trimming cost V 4 bases and J 4 bases; bases outside gene matches: 14. The CDR3 is 18 amino acids. Germline CDR1 SGHAT, CDR2 FQNNGV. CDR3 sequence (DNA): TGTGCCAGCAGCTCAATAAATCGACTAGCGGGAGAGGAGTACGAGCAGTACTTC. Its translation is CASSSINRLAGEEYEQYF.

This clonotype was seen at least ten times. The rearrangement joins TRBV6-6 to TRBJ2-3; D is unclear. Trimming took 5 bases from V and 2 from J, leaving 5 bases between them. The CDR3 spans 12 residues. In germline, CDR1 is MNHNY, CDR2 SVGAGI (reference sequence). Here the CDR3 reads CASSRLTDTQYF. The CDR3 DNA reads TGTGCCAGCAGTAGGCTCACAGATACGCAGTATTTT.

This clonotype was detected a few times. The rearrangement links TRBV20-1 to TRBJ1-4; TRBD1 matches at 8 bases. The junction had 9 bases not matched to a gene; V was cut back by 6 bases and J by 0 bases. Germline-derived CDR1 and CDR2 are DFQATT and SNEGSKA (reference sequence). The CDR3 covers 16 residues. The CDR3 reads CSANGQGLATNEKLFF. CDR3 nucleotide sequence: TGCAGTGCAAACGGACAGGGCCTTGCAACTAATGAAAAACTGTTTTTT.

This chain links TRBV28 with TRBJ1-4; unclear D gene. CDR1 is MDHEN and CDR2 is SYDVKM in the germline V gene. Trimming pared 4 bases from V and 3 bases from J, leaving 12 bases between. This CDR3 is built from 15 residues. CDR3 bases: TGTGCCAGCAGTTCATCGGAGGTGGCTAATGAAAAACTGTTTTTT. It specifies CASSSSEVANEKLFF.

This clonotype was found a few times. J is TRBJ1-2 and V is TRBV14, with TRBD1 matching over 9 bases. V shed 4 bases, J shed 3 bases, and the junction held 6 bases outside the gene matches. Per germline, CDR1 SGHDN and CDR2 FVKESK. The CDR3 is 15 residues long. CDR3 residues: CASSPNRGPYYGYTF. The CDR3 coding sequence is TGTGCCAGCAGCCCTAACAGGGGGCCGTACTATGGCTACACCTTC.

In regard to this clonotype: Being one base from a much bigger clone, this may be a read error. This chain links TRBV7-2 with TRBJ2-3; 10 bases line up with TRBD1. The V and J ends lost 4 bases and 5 bases, in that order; junction bases with no gene match: 6. Germline CDR1 and CDR2: SGHTA and FQGNSA. The CDR3 totals 15 residues. DNA for the CDR3: TGTGCCAGCAGCTCAAGACAGGGGGCTATAGATACGCAGTATTTT. It translates to CASSSRQGAIDTQYF.

The V and J genes are TRBV7-8 and TRBJ2-4; tentative D call: TRBD1 (6 bases). Near its end, the DNA agrees better with TRBJ2-7, so the J call may be wrong. Germline V gene sequence: CDR1 SGHVS, CDR2 FQNEAQ. The CDR3 is made up of 16 amino acids. This CDR3 is CASRHTRDTRVNEQYF. As DNA, the CDR3 is TGTGCCAGCAGGCACACCCGGGACACTCGTGTCAACGAGCAGTACTTC.

This clonotype was counted a few times. This chain uses TRBV12-3 or TRBV12-4 with TRBJ2-7, with 8 bases matching TRBD1. The CDR3 sequence is 16 residues long. V lost 2 bases, J lost 1 base, and 7 bases stayed unmatched. CDR3 sequence: CASSLLTGVRSYEQYF. The CDR3, as DNA: TGTGCCAGCAGTTTACTGACAGGGGTAAGATCCTACGAGCAGTACTTC.

In this sample, this clonotype turned up a few times. V and J are TRBV29-1 and TRBJ2-1; 7 bases are shared with TRBD2. Germline CDR1 and CDR2: SQVTM and ANQGSEA. J was trimmed by 5 bases and V by 5 bases; bases with no gene match: 12. The CDR3 totals 15 residues. As DNA, the CDR3 is TGCAGCGTTCACAATAGCGGGTATTATGACAATGAGCAGTTCTTC. This sequence encodes CSVHNSGYYDNEQFF.

The chain recombines TRBV20-1 with TRBJ2-7; 13 nucleotides line up with TRBD2. The CDR3 is made up of 14 amino acids. Losses at the gene ends were 5 bases for V and 4 bases for J; bases not matched to a gene: 5. Looked up from germline, CDR1 is DFQATT and CDR2 is SNEGSKA (reference sequence). The CDR3 nucleotides read TGCAGTGCTTTCAGGACTAGCGGGAGATACGAGCAGTACTTC. Translating gives CSAFRTSGRYEQYF.

This clonotype was counted once. The chain combines TRBV13 with TRBJ2-5; 14 bases are a match to TRBD2. The DNA end favors TRBJ2-7, so the J call may be wrong. The CDR3 extends over 16 amino acids. Germline V lookup: CDR1 PRHDT, CDR2 FYEKMQ (reference sequence). The chain's CDR3 is CASSPEGLAGEGEQYF. The CDR3 region has the DNA TGTGCCAGCAGCCCGGAGGGACTAGCGGGAGAAGGCGAGCAGTACTTC.

V is TRBV27 and J is TRBJ2-6; no firm D call. Trimming stripped 2 bases from V and 0 bases from J, with 5 bases between. The germline CDR1 and CDR2 sequences are MNHEY and SMNVEV (reference sequence). The CDR3 is made up of 15 amino acids. CDR3 bases: TGTGCCAGCAGTTTAATCTCCTCTGGGGCCAACGTCCTGACTTTC. This gives the protein CASSLISSGANVLTF.

The chain couples TRBV6-5 to TRBJ2-7; TRBD1 agrees at 7 bases. CDR3 size: 14 residues. Trimming took 0 bases from V and 4 from J; bases not matched to a gene: 3. Per germline, CDR1 MNHEY and CDR2 SVGAGI. The CDR3 sequence: CASSYSTGRYEQYF. The CDR3 DNA is TGTGCCAGCAGTTACTCGACAGGGAGATACGAGCAGTACTTC.

This rearrangement joins TRBV20-1 to TRBJ2-3; D uncertain. The CDR3 runs 11 residues. Germline V CDR1 and CDR2: DFQATT, SNEGSKA (reference sequence). Trimming took 5 bases from V and 6 from J, leaving 9 bases between them. The CDR3 spells CSAGATDTQYF. The DNA of the CDR3 is TGCAGTGCTGGCGCGACGGATACGCAGTATTTT.

This clonotype was counted a few times. The CDR3 coding sequence is TGCAGTGCTAGAGATCCCGGGAGGGCCGGTTTGAATGAGCAGTTCTTC. Translation gives CSARDPGRAGLNEQFF. The chain links TRBV20-1 to TRBJ2-1; 8 positions agree with TRBD2. Germline V gives CDR1 DFQATT, CDR2 SNEGSKA (reference sequence). Germline trimming cut 0 bases from V and 7 bases from J; bases unmatched to any gene: 11. The CDR3 loop spans 16 amino acids.